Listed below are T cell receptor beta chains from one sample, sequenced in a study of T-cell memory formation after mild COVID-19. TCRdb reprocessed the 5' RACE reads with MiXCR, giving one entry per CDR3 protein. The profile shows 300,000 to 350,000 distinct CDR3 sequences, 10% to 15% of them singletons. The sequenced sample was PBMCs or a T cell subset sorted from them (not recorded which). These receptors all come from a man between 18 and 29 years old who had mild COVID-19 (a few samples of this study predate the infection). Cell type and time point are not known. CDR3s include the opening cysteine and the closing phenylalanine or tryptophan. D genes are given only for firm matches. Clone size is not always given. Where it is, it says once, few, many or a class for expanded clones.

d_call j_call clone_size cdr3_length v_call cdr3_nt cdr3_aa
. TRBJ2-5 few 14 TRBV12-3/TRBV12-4 TGTGCCAGCAGTTTGGGGCCGTTCGGGAAGACCCAGTACTTC CASSLGPFGKTQYF
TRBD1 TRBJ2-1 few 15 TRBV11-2 TGTGCCAGCAGCTTATCGACAGGGAAATACAATGAGCAGTTCTTC CASSLSTGKYNEQFF
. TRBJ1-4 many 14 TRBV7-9 TGCGCCAGCAGCTTGACAGCAACTAATGAAAAACTGTTTTTT CASSLTATNEKLFF
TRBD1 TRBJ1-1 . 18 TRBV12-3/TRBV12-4 TGTGCCAGCAGACCGCGCCGGGACAGAGTATTCATGAACACTGAAGCTTTCTTT CASRPRRDRVFMNTEAFF
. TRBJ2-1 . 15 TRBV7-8 TGTGCCAGCAGCCACGACCTAGCCCCCTACAATGAGCAGTTCTTC CASSHDLAPYNEQFF
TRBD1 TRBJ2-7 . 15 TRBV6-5 TGTGCCAGCAGTAGAACGGGACAGCACTCCTACGAGCAGTACTTC CASSRTGQHSYEQYF
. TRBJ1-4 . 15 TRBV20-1 TGCAGTGCTAGAGGACCCCACCGGAGGAATGAAAAACTGTTTTTT CSARGPHRRNEKLFF
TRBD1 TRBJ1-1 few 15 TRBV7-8 TGTGCCAGCAACCGGGACAGGGCCCAAGTCGCTGAAGCTTTCTTT CASNRDRAQVAEAFF
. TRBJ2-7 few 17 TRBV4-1 TGCGCCAGCAGCGCACGACAGGATTTCCCCCCGAACTACGAGCAGTACTTC CASSARQDFPPNYEQYF
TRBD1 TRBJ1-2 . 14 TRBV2 TGTGCCAGCAGCGCACAGGGGGCAATCTATGGCTACACCTTC CASSAQGAIYGYTF
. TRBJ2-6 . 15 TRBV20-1 TGCAGTGCTAGTCCCGGACGGTCTGGGGCCAACGTCCTGACTTTC CSASPGRSGANVLTF
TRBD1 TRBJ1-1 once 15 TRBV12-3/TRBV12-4 TGTGCCAGCAGCCAACGACAGGGGGCGGGCACTGAAGCTTTCTTT CASSQRQGAGTEAFF
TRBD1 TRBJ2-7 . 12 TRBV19 TGTGCCAGTAGTATGCGGACAGGCCGTCAGTACTTC CASSMRTGRQYF
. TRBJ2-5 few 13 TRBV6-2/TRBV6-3 TGTGCCAGCTGCTCGGGGCTGGGAGAGACCCAGTACTTC CASCSGLGETQYF
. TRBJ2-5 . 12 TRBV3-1 TGTGCCAGCAGCCAAGATGTGGAGACCCAGTACTTC CASSQDVETQYF
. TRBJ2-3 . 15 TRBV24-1 TGTGCCACCAGTGATATCCAGGGTTGGACAGATACGCAGTATTTT CATSDIQGWTDTQYF
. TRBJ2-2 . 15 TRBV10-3 TGTGCCACGCTCCTTCGGCAGGGGATCACCGGGGAGCTGTTTTTT CATLLRQGITGELFF
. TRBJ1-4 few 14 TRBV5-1 TGCGCCAGCAGACCAGCAGGAGCCGATGAAAAACTGTTTTTT CASRPAGADEKLFF